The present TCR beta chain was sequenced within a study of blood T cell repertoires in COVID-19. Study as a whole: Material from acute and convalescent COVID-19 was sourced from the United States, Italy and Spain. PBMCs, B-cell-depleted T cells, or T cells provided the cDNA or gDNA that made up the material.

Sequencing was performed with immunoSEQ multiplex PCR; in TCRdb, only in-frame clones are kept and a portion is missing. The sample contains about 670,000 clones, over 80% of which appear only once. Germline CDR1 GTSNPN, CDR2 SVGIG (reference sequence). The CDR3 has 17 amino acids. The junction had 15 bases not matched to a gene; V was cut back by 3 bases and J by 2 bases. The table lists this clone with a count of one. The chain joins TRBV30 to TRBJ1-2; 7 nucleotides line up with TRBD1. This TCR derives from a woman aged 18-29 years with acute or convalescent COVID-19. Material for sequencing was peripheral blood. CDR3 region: CAWSLPGQPFINYGYTF. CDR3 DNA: TGTGCCTGGAGCCTTCCGGGACAGCCTTTCATAAACTATGGCTACACCTTC. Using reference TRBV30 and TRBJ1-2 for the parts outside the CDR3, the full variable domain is SQTIHQWPATLVQPVGSPLSLECTVEGTSNPNLYWYRQAAGRGLQLLFYSVGIGQISSEVPQNLSASRPQDRQFILSSKKLLLSDSGFYLCAWSLPGQPFINYGYTFGSGTRLTVV.